Below, 22 T cell receptor beta chains from the same sample are listed, as sequenced in a study of blood T cell repertoires in COVID-19. TCRdb's copy holds only in-frame clones and misses some; the assay was immunoSEQ multiplex PCR. The table includes some 380,000 clones, around 91% detected once. The material sequenced was peripheral blood. The receptors stem from a man younger than 30 with active or convalescent COVID-19.

The table lists this clone with a count of one. The J gene is TRBJ1-1, the V gene TRBV7-9, with D uncertain. Trimming removed 2 bases from V and 4 bases from J, with 20 bases in between. Germline lookup yields CDR1 SEHNR and CDR2 FQNEAQ (reference sequence). The CDR3 is 17 residues long. CDR3 DNA: TGTGCCAGCAGCTTAAATGGGCTGGAGGCCCGGACCACTGAAGCTTTCTTT. Translated, it gives CASSLNGLEARTTEAFF.

The rearrangement joins TRBV5-1 to TRBJ2-3, with 7 positions matching TRBD2. V was pared by 4 bases and J by 0 bases, with 5 bases of the junction left unmatched. Per the germline V gene, CDR1 is SGHRS and CDR2 is YFSETQ. CDR3 size: 15 residues. The CDR3 protein is CASSPREFSTDTQYF. Written as DNA, the CDR3 is TGCGCCAGCAGCCCGCGGGAGTTTAGCACAGATACGCAGTATTTT.

The chain joins TRBV27 to TRBJ1-1; D remains ambiguous. CDR3 length equals 13 residues. CDR1 is MNHEY, CDR2 SMNVEV, per germline (reference sequence). Trimming cost V 5 bases and J 4 bases, with 11 bases left between them. CDR3 sequence reads: CASSAQRFTEAFF. For the CDR3, the DNA is TGTGCCAGCAGTGCCCAGAGGTTCACTGAAGCTTTCTTT.

V usage is TRBV4-3 and J usage is TRBJ1-5, with D unclear. V lost 0 bases, J lost 3 bases, and 6 bases lay in between. Per the germline V gene, CDR1 is LGHNA and CDR2 is YSLEER. The CDR3 covers 14 residues. In nucleotides, the CDR3 is TGCGCCAGCAGCCAAGATCTATACAATCAGCCCCAGCATTTT. Protein: CASSQDLYNQPQHF.

The chain recombines TRBV5-1 with TRBJ2-1; D not resolved. The CDR3 totals 11 residues. Germline CDR1 SGHRS, CDR2 YFSETQ. V dropped 4 bases and J dropped 5 bases, with 4 bases sitting between them. The CDR3 bases are TGCGCCAGCAGCGAGAACAATGAGCAGTTCTTC. Its translation: CASSENNEQFF.

The chain is built from TRBV9 and TRBJ2-7, with 9 bases fitting TRBD2. V lost 4 bases, J lost 3 bases, and 8 bases stayed unmatched. Germline CDR1 and CDR2: SGDLS and YYNGEE. This CDR3 region has 15 residues. The CDR3 spells CASSLTSGSLYEQYF. The DNA of the CDR3 is TGTGCCAGCAGCTTGACTAGCGGAAGCCTCTACGAGCAGTACTTC.

V is TRBV27 and J is TRBJ1-2; 8 nucleotides agree with TRBD1. Trimming cost V 2 bases and J 4 bases; bases outside gene matches: 3. This CDR3 region has 14 residues. Germline V gene data show CDR1 as MNHEY and CDR2 as SMNVEV (reference sequence). CDR3 coding DNA: TGTGCCAGCAGTTTAGGGGACAGGTCCTATGGCTACACCTTC. This translates into CASSLGDRSYGYTF.

The genes are TRBV7-8 and TRBJ2-7; a possible D gene is TRBD1 (6 bases). The CDR3 is made up of 13 amino acids. Germline CDR1 reads SGHVS; CDR2 reads FQNEAQ. The ends were cut back, 4 bases at V and 4 bases at J, with 11 bases in the middle. CDR3 residues: CASSSGQVYEQYF. The DNA for the CDR3 is TGTGCCAGCAGCTCGGGACAAGTATACGAGCAGTACTTC.

CDR3 amino acids: CATSRDFAGIYEQYF. The CDR3 bases are TGTGCCACCAGCAGAGACTTTGCAGGTATCTACGAGCAGTACTTC. This chain links TRBV15 with TRBJ2-7; D is unclear. Germline V gene lookup returns CDR1 LNHNV and CDR2 YYDKDF (reference sequence). The germline V and J ends were trimmed by 0 bases and 3 bases, with 12 bases remaining between them. The CDR3 spans 15 residues.

The gene calls are TRBV9 and TRBJ2-2; 9 bases line up with TRBD1. V dropped 4 bases and J dropped 5; count of bases not matched to a gene: 12. Germline CDR1 SGDLS, CDR2 YYNGEE. CDR3 length: 17 amino acids. DNA for the CDR3: TGTGCCAGCAGCCCCAGGGCCGGGACAGGGAGGACCGGGGAGCTGTTTTTT. Its protein product is CASSPRAGTGRTGELFF. The full variable domain, rest sourced from reference TRBV9 and TRBJ2-2, is DSGVTQTPKHLITATGQRVTLRCSPRSGDLSVYWYQQSLDQGLQFLIQYYNGEERAKGNILERFSAQQFPDLHSELNLSSLELGDSALYFCASSPRAGTGRTGELFFGEGSRLTVL.

The chain is built from TRBV11-3 and TRBJ2-7; 13 nucleotides line up with TRBD2. CDR3 size: 15 residues. After removal of 5 bases from V and 3 bases from J, the junction contained 4 bases not matched to a gene. Germline CDR1 reads SGHNT; CDR2 reads YENEEA. This chain's CDR3 is CASSPGLAGLYEQYF. The CDR3 DNA reads as TGTGCCAGCAGCCCGGGACTAGCGGGGCTCTACGAGCAGTACTTC.

This sequence joins TRBV19 and TRBJ1-4; no definite D call. The V gene lost 8 bases and the J gene lost 4 bases, with 14 bases spanning the gap. The CDR3 spans 14 residues. The germline V gene has CDR1 LNHDA and CDR2 SQIVND (reference sequence). The DNA for the CDR3 is TGTGCCAGTCGAGAGACTACTTATAATGAAAAACTGTTTTTT. This sequence encodes CASRETTYNEKLFF.

This clone showed up just once. V usage is TRBV6-5 and J usage is TRBJ1-2, with a tentative D call TRBD1 (6 bases). The V and J ends lost 6 bases and 6 bases respectively, with 11 bases between them. The CDR3 spans 12 residues. The germline V gene has CDR1 MNHEY and CDR2 SVGAGI. CDR3 protein: CASSRQENGYTF. The CDR3 DNA reads TGTGCCAGCAGCCGACAGGAAAATGGCTACACCTTC.

The chain recombines TRBV9 with TRBJ2-5; 8 bases are a match to TRBD2. V lost 0 bases to trimming and J lost 5 bases; unmatched junction nucleotides: 9. The V gene's germline CDR1 is SGDLS and CDR2 YYNGEE. The CDR3 spans 16 residues. For the CDR3, the DNA is TGTGCCAGCAGCGTAGGAGGTAGCGGGGTGGGGGAGACCCAGTACTTC. It codes for CASSVGGSGVGETQYF.

The V call is TRBV4-2, the J call TRBJ1-4, with 8 bases that match TRBD1. CDR3 length: 13 residues. The V and J ends lost 6 bases and 11 bases, in that order; junction bases with no gene match: 8. Germline V gene sequence: CDR1 LGHNA, CDR2 YNFKEQ. In DNA, the CDR3 is TGTGCCAGCAGAGGGACAGGAAACGCGAAACTGTTTTTT. Translation: CASRGTGNAKLFF.

V usage is TRBV6-5 and J usage is TRBJ1-6; 10 bases are a match to TRBD1. Germline-derived CDR1 and CDR2 are MNHEY and SVGAGI. The CDR3 has 15 amino acids. J was trimmed by 10 bases and V by 2 bases; bases with no gene match: 5. CDR3 sequence: CASSYGTGVRSPLHF. CDR3 DNA sequence: TGTGCCAGCAGTTACGGGACAGGGGTGAGATCACCCCTCCACTTT.

This chain joins TRBV3-1 (or the pseudogene TRBV3-2) and TRBJ2-3; the match to TRBD2 covers 9 bases. CDR1 is LGHDT, CDR2 YNNKEL, per germline (reference sequence). J lost 5 bases, V lost 1 base, and 7 bases had no gene match. This CDR3 is built from 16 residues. The CDR3 bases are TGTGCCAGCAGCCAAGCCAGCGGGGGGACACAAGATACGCAGTATTTT. It yields the protein CASSQASGGTQDTQYF.

The chain is built from TRBV11-3 and TRBJ2-2; 8 nucleotides align to TRBD1. CDR1 is SGHNT and CDR2 is YENEEA in the germline V gene. The CDR3 totals 16 residues. With 0 bases clipped from V and 4 bases from J, the junction kept 4 bases outside the gene matches. CDR3 residues: CASSLEDRGVTGELFF. The CDR3, as DNA: TGTGCCAGCAGCTTAGAAGACAGGGGAGTCACCGGGGAGCTGTTTTTT.

This sequence joins TRBV2 and TRBJ2-1, with D possibly matching TRBD2 (6 bases). Trimming took off 8 bases at V and 6 bases at J, with 17 bases between the two ends. The germline gives CDR1 SNHLY, CDR2 FYNNEI. The CDR3 contains 14 residues. The CDR3 bases are TGTGCCAGCGGGTCCGTAATTAGCGGCAATGAGCAGTTCTTC. Its translation is CASGSVISGNEQFF.

The table lists this clone with a count of one. The rearrangement joins TRBV12-2 to TRBJ1-6; no check of the table's D call, TRBD1, against the DNA was made. TRBV12-2 represents a pseudogene. CDR3 size: 16 residues. The chain's CDR3 is CASRTDRVEFDSPLHF. Written as DNA, the CDR3 is TGTGCAAGTCGCACCGACAGGGTGGAGTTTGATTCACCCCTCCACTTT.

V and J are TRBV28 and TRBJ1-1; 8 bases fit TRBD1. The CDR3 runs 10 residues. Germline loops: CDR1 MDHEN, CDR2 SYDVKM. Trimming at V came to 8 bases and at J to 14 bases, leaving 7 bases not matched to a gene. CDR3 loop: CASGTGGEFF. The CDR3 DNA follows: TGTGCCAGCGGGACAGGTGGGGAATTCTTT.

V gene TRBV5-1 combines with J gene TRBJ2-7, with D tentatively TRBD2 (6 bases). CDR1 and CDR2 from the germline V gene are SGHRS and YFSETQ. Trimming pared 2 bases from V and 0 bases from J, leaving 15 bases between. The CDR3 has 16 amino acids. The CDR3 protein is CASSFRTGLNSYEQYF. DNA of the CDR3: TGCGCCAGCAGCTTTCGGACGGGACTGAACTCCTACGAGCAGTACTTC. The full variable domain, its missing parts supplied by reference TRBV5-1 and TRBJ2-7, is KAGVTQTPRYLIKTRGQQVTLSCSPISGHRSVSWYQQTPGQGLQFLFEYFSETQRNKGNFPGRFSGRQFSNSRSEMNVSTLELGDSALYLCASSFRTGLNSYEQYFGPGTRLTVT.